The clone carrying this TCR beta chain was recorded only once. TCRdb re-analysed the RT-PCR reads in MiXCR, keeping a single row per CDR3 protein. The sample records around 760,000 distinct CDR3 sequences, approximately 14% being singletons. The length of the CDR3 is 14 residues. Trimming removed 4 bases from V and 4 bases from J; junction bases left unmatched: 4. The germline CDR1 and CDR2 sequences are SGHNT and YYREEE (reference sequence). The data are from a study of response to subunit inactivated influenza vaccine. This specimen consisted of PBMCs from blood, obtained 14 to 15 days before vaccination. This receptor was identified in a man aged 45-65 years who received an inactivated influenza vaccine. The rearrangement joins TRBV5-4 to TRBJ2-3, with 9 bases aligning to TRBD1. This CDR3 is CASSRGQGPDTQYF. In DNA, the CDR3 is TGTGCCAGCAGCAGGGGACAGGGACCAGATACGCAGTATTTT. Supplemented by reference TRBV5-4 and TRBJ2-3, the full variable domain reads ETGVTQSPTHLIKTRGQQVTLRCSSQSGHNTVSWYQQALGQGPQFIFQYYREEENGRGNFPPRFSGLQFPNYSSELNVNALELDDSALYLCASSRGQGPDTQYFGPGTRLTVL.